These 20 T cell receptor beta chains were all obtained from the same sample, sequenced in a study of cytomegalovirus exposure and HLA in healthy donors. The PCR contained 60 Vbeta and 13 Jbeta primers. Here immunoSEQ multiplex PCR was the method, and the copy in TCRdb shows in-frame clones only, minus some. The sample lists about 150,000 clones, about 70% seen once, with over 3% in the top ten. Material for sequencing was PBMCs. The receptors stem from a man aged 40-50 years in good health and CMV-seronegative.

The rearrangement joins TRBV5-4 to TRBJ1-4; tentative D call: TRBD1 (6 bases). CDR1 is SGHNT, CDR2 YYREEE, per germline (reference sequence). This CDR3 comprises 14 residues. The V end lost 3 bases, the J end lost 3 bases, and 9 bases lay between the germline ends. As DNA, the CDR3 is TGTGCCAGCAGCTCCAGGGGACCTAATGAAAAACTGTTTTTT. The encoded protein is CASSSRGPNEKLFF.

This clone appeared once. The chain has TRBV25-1 and TRBJ2-1; D gene uncertain. V lost 1 base to trimming and J lost 4 bases, with 11 bases between them. The CDR3 extends over 15 amino acids. CDR1 is MGHDK and CDR2 is SYGVNS in the germline V gene. For the CDR3, the DNA is TGTGCCAGCAGTGAATCGAGAAACGTATACAATGAGCAGTTCTTC. This sequence encodes CASSESRNVYNEQFF. The full variable domain, rest sourced from reference TRBV25-1 and TRBJ2-1, is EADIYQTPRYLVIGTGKKITLECSQTMGHDKMYWYQQDPGMELHLIHYSYGVNSTEKGDLSSESTVSRIRTEHFPLTLESARPSHTSQYLCASSESRNVYNEQFFGPGTRLTVL.

This chain joins TRBV9 and TRBJ1-2; possible D gene TRBD1, 6 bases. This CDR3 contains 15 residues. V was trimmed by 3 bases and J by 0 bases, leaving 12 bases between them. Germline V gene data show CDR1 as SGDLS and CDR2 as YYNGEE. The CDR3 DNA reads TGTGCCAGCAGCGAACACAGGGAATCTAACTATGGCTACACCTTC. Translation gives CASSEHRESNYGYTF.

This clone appeared a few times. CDR3: CASSQDGGLGNQPQHF. CDR3 sequence (DNA): TGCGCCAGCAGCCAAGATGGGGGCTTGGGCAATCAGCCCCAGCATTTT. V gene TRBV4-1 combines with J gene TRBJ1-5, with a weak D call TRBD1 (6 bases). The V gene lost 0 bases and the J gene lost 2 bases, with 11 bases spanning the gap. Germline V CDR1 and CDR2: MGHRA, YSYEKL. The CDR3 has 16 amino acids.

J is TRBJ2-3 and V is TRBV10-3; 8 bases fit TRBD2. This CDR3 has 16 residues. Germline V gene lookup returns CDR1 ENHRY and CDR2 SYGVKD. The junction had 6 bases not matched to a gene; V was cut back by 0 bases and J by 4 bases. The CDR3 sequence is CAISESPAGVPDTQYF. CDR3 coding DNA: TGTGCCATCAGTGAGTCCCCAGCGGGGGTCCCAGATACGCAGTATTTT.

The gene calls are TRBV12-1 and TRBJ1-2. TRBV12-1 constitutes a pseudogene. The CDR3 has 11 residues. This CDR3 reads CASSFRSGYTF. CDR3 nucleotides: TGTGCCAGCAGCTTCCGGAGTGGCTACACCTTC.

This clone turned up a few times. The chain has TRBV5-1 and TRBJ1-1, with 9 positions matching TRBD1. The J segment lost 4 bases and the V segment lost 0 bases, leaving 7 bases of the junction unmatched. This CDR3 has 16 amino acids. In germline, CDR1 is SGHRS, CDR2 YFSETQ. CDR3 loop: CASSLGPGQGGTEAFF. The CDR3 bases are TGCGCCAGCAGCTTGGGCCCGGGACAGGGAGGCACTGAAGCTTTCTTT.

The chain links TRBV7-9 to TRBJ2-6; tentative D call: TRBD2 (5 bases). The V and J ends lost 4 bases and 4 bases respectively, with 20 bases between them. This CDR3 has 18 residues. Germline CDR1 reads SEHNR; CDR2 reads FQNEAQ (reference sequence). The CDR3 nucleotides read TGTGCCAGCAGCTCGGGTGAGGGAACCCTTGCCGGGGCCAACGTCCTGACTTTC. This translates into CASSSGEGTLAGANVLTF.

The chain employs TRBV5-1 and TRBJ2-1; 8 bases line up with TRBD2. Germline V gene sequence: CDR1 SGHRS, CDR2 YFSETQ. The CDR3 consists of 14 residues. Losses at the gene ends were 0 bases for V and 6 bases for J; bases not matched to a gene: 2. The CDR3 loop is CASSLGLAGNEQFF. The DNA of the CDR3 is TGCGCCAGCAGCTTGGGTCTAGCGGGCAATGAGCAGTTCTTC.

This clone was seen a few times. This chain links TRBV30 with TRBJ1-2; TRBD1 might be the D (5 bases). The CDR3 is 12 amino acids. Germline values: CDR1 GTSNPN, CDR2 SVGIG (reference sequence). Trimming cost V 1 base and J 8 bases, with 11 bases left between them. Here the CDR3 reads CAWSDAGQGYTF. The CDR3 nucleotides are TGTGCCTGGAGTGACGCGGGGCAGGGCTACACCTTC.

The chain recombines TRBV30 with TRBJ2-1; 7 bases match TRBD2. CDR1 is GTSNPN, CDR2 SVGIG, per germline (reference sequence). Losses at the gene ends were 0 bases for V and 6 bases for J; bases not matched to a gene: 5. The CDR3 spans 14 residues. In DNA form, the CDR3 reads TGTGCCTGGAGTGTATCGGGGGGAAGCAATGAGCAGTTCTTC. Translated: CAWSVSGGSNEQFF.

The chain recombines TRBV6-5 with TRBJ2-7; the match to TRBD1 covers 7 bases. The junction had 1 base not matched to a gene; V was cut back by 2 bases and J by 0 bases. The CDR3 totals 14 residues. The germline V gene encodes CDR1 MNHEY and CDR2 SVGAGI. This CDR3 is CASSYRDSSYEQYF. The CDR3 region has the DNA TGTGCCAGCAGTTACCGGGACAGCTCCTACGAGCAGTACTTC.

This chain uses TRBV7-2 with TRBJ2-7; TRBD2 aligns across 11 bases. CDR3 size: 14 residues. Germline CDR1 and CDR2: SGHTA and FQGNSA. After removal of 5 bases from V and 7 bases from J, the junction contained 7 bases not matched to a gene. The CDR3 is CASSRLAGLEEQYF. As DNA, the CDR3 is TGTGCCAGCAGCCGACTAGCGGGATTAGAGGAGCAGTACTTC. The full variable domain, in which reference TRBV7-2 and TRBJ2-7 provide the parts outside the CDR3, is GAGVSQSPSNKVTEKGKDVELRCDPISGHTALYWYRQSLGQGLEFLIYFQGNSAPDKSGLPSDRFSAERTGGSVSTLTIQRTQQEDSAVYLCASSRLAGLEEQYFGPGTRLTVT.

This clone came up many times. The gene calls are TRBV9 and TRBJ1-4; maybe TRBD1 (6 bases). The CDR3 spans 16 residues. Germline-derived CDR1 and CDR2 are SGDLS and YYNGEE. V lost 3 bases to trimming and J lost 0 bases, with 12 bases between them. CDR3: CASSAAYRATNEKLFF. The CDR3 nucleotides read TGTGCCAGCAGCGCAGCCTACAGGGCAACTAATGAAAAACTGTTTTTT.

The rearrangement joins TRBV13 to TRBJ2-7, with D perhaps matching TRBD1 (5 bases). Germline CDR1 is PRHDT and CDR2 is FYEKMQ (reference sequence). Trimming pared 5 bases from V and 0 bases from J, leaving 14 bases between. There are 15 residues in the CDR3. This CDR3 reads CASSPPSDSSYEQYF. CDR3 bases: TGTGCCAGCAGCCCCCCCAGCGACAGCTCCTACGAGCAGTACTTC.

This chain uses TRBV29-1 with TRBJ2-3, with 11 bases matching TRBD2. The germline V gene encodes CDR1 SQVTM and CDR2 ANQGSEA. The CDR3 is made up of 21 amino acids. The ends lost 0 bases at V and 2 bases at J; junction bases unmatched: 19. The CDR3 reads CSVEDPWVSGRDTTYTDTQYF. The CDR3 DNA follows: TGCAGCGTTGAAGATCCATGGGTTAGCGGGAGGGACACCACCTACACAGATACGCAGTATTTT.

V gene TRBV27 combines with J gene TRBJ2-1; 8 bases fit TRBD1. Germline loops: CDR1 MNHEY, CDR2 SMNVEV (reference sequence). This CDR3 spans 16 amino acids. The V gene end was trimmed by 3 bases and the J gene end by 0 bases; junction bases not matched to a gene: 4. Here the CDR3 reads CASSFTGGSSYNEQFF. The CDR3 DNA follows: TGTGCCAGCAGTTTTACAGGGGGAAGCTCCTACAATGAGCAGTTCTTC.

The chain has TRBV6-1 and TRBJ2-7; TRBD1 agrees at 8 bases. Germline loops: CDR1 MNHNS, CDR2 SASEGT. This CDR3 has 15 amino acids. With V trimmed by 2 bases and J by 7 bases, 10 bases remained unmatched. CDR3 DNA sequence: TGTGCCAGCAGTGAATACAGGGGGGAACAATGGGAGCAGTACTTC. Its protein is CASSEYRGEQWEQYF.

V is TRBV9 and J is TRBJ2-5; 9 nucleotides match TRBD1. With V trimmed by 3 bases and J by 2 bases, 17 bases remained unmatched. This CDR3 contains 19 residues. Germline CDR1 SGDLS, CDR2 YYNGEE. CDR3 DNA: TGTGCCAGCAGCGCCACCTACGGGACAGGGCTGGGAGCACAAGAGACCCAGTACTTC. It translates to CASSATYGTGLGAQETQYF.

This clone was picked up a small number of times. This chain's CDR3 is CASSSGQNTEAFF. DNA for the CDR3: TGTGCCAGCAGCTCAGGGCAGAACACTGAAGCTTTCTTT. The chain links TRBV7-3 to TRBJ1-1; TRBD1 might be the D (5 bases). The CDR3 length is 13 residues. Germline V gene sequence: CDR1 SGHTA, CDR2 FQGTGA. With 4 bases removed from V and 1 base from J, the gap between germline ends came to 7 bases.